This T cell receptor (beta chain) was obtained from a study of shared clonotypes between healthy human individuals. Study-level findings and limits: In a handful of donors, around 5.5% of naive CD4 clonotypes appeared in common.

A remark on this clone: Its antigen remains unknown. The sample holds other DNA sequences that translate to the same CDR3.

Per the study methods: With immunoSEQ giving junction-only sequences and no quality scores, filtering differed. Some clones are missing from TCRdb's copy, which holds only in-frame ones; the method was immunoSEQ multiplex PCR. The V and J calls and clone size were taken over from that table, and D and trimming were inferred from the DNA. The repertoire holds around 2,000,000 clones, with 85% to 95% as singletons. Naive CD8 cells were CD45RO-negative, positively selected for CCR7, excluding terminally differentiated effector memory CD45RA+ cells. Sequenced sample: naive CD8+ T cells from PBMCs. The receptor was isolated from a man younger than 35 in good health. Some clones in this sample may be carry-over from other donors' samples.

CDR3 protein: CAWSSTENTEAFF. The DNA of the CDR3 is TGTGCCTGGAGTTCGACAGAAAACACTGAAGCTTTCTTT. The chain joins TRBV30 to TRBJ1-1, with a tentative D call TRBD1 (5 bases). This CDR3 region has 13 residues. V was pared by 2 bases and J by 2 bases, with 9 bases between. Germline CDR1 is GTSNPN and CDR2 is SVGIG (reference sequence).